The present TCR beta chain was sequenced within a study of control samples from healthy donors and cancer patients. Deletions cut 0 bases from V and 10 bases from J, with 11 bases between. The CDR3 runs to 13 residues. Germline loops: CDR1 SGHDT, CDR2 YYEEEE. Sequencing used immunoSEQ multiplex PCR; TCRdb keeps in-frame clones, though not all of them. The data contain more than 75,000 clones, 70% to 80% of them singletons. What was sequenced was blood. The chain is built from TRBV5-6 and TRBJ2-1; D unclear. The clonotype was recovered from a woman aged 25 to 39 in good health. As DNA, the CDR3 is TGTGCCAGCAGCTTGGTTTTGCCAGAAGAGCAGTTCTTC. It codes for CASSLVLPEEQFF.